These 15 T cell receptor beta chains originate from one sample sequenced in a study of blood T cell repertoires in COVID-19. Sequencing used immunoSEQ multiplex PCR; TCRdb keeps in-frame clones, though not all of them. The sample gives approximately 30,000 clones, 91% of which show up once; roughly 5.3% is in the top ten. The material sequenced was peripheral blood. The receptors derive from a human donor in a cohort sampled during active COVID-19.

This rearrangement joins TRBV20-1 to TRBJ2-3; a weak D match, TRBD2 (7 bases). Germline CDR1 reads DFQATT; CDR2 reads SNEGSKA (reference sequence). Trimming took 5 bases from V and 0 from J, leaving 15 bases between them. The CDR3 is 15 amino acids. CDR3 bases: TGCAGTGCTCGTGGGGGAGGGACAAGCACAGATACGCAGTATTTT. Translating it yields CSARGGGTSTDTQYF.

Worth noting for this clone: The junction shows a germline mismatch at one end, possibly a read error. CDR3 sequence (DNA): TGTGCCACCAGTGAGTCGAGGTTAACAGGGTGGGGCACTGAAGCTTTCTTT. Its protein product is CATSESRLTGWGTEAFF. The chain couples TRBV10-3 to TRBJ1-1, with TRBD1 as a possible D gene (6 bases). Germline V CDR1 and CDR2: ENHRY, SYGVKD. The CDR3 is made up of 17 amino acids.

The V call is TRBV7-9, the J call TRBJ1-1; D might be TRBD1 (5 bases). CDR1 SEHNR and CDR2 FQNEAQ come from the germline V gene (reference sequence). The CDR3 consists of 14 residues. V was shortened by 5 bases and J by 4 bases, with 14 bases between the two germline ends. CDR3 sequence: CASSQVGGTTEAFF. The DNA of the CDR3 is TGTGCCAGCAGCCAAGTTGGGGGGACCACTGAAGCTTTCTTT.

This chain connects TRBV3-1 (or the pseudogene TRBV3-2) to TRBJ2-2; weak D call: TRBD2 (6 bases). The germline V gene encodes CDR1 LGHDT and CDR2 YNNKEL (reference sequence). The CDR3 totals 13 residues. Trimming pared 3 bases from V and 5 bases from J, leaving 7 bases between. As DNA, the CDR3 is TGTGCCAGCAGCCAGGGGGGTACCGGGGAGCTGTTTTTT. Its translation: CASSQGGTGELFF.

This sequence joins TRBV28 and TRBJ2-2, with D maybe TRBD2 (5 bases). The germline V gene has CDR1 MDHEN and CDR2 SYDVKM. V lost 7 bases and J lost 1, with 13 bases in between. The CDR3 runs to 15 residues. CDR3 bases: TGTGCCAGCACGACTAAGGTGGTGAACACCGGGGAGCTGTTTTTT. Its protein is CASTTKVVNTGELFF. Drawing the rest from reference TRBV28 and TRBJ2-2, the complete variable domain is DVKVTQSSRYLVKRTGEKVFLECVQDMDHENMFWYRQDPGLGLRLIYFSYDVKMKEKGDIPEGYSVSREKKERFSLILESASTNQTSMYLCASTTKVVNTGELFFGEGSRLTVL.

Points on this clone: In the same sample, other DNA sequences code for this CDR3. The chain couples TRBV6-5 to TRBJ1-1; 9 bases are a match to TRBD1. After removal of 2 bases from V and 8 bases from J, the junction contained 3 bases not matched to a gene. The V gene's germline CDR1 is MNHEY and CDR2 SVGAGI. The CDR3 length is 13 residues. CDR3 DNA: TGTGCCAGCAGTTACCCCGGGACAGGGGAAGCTTTCTTT. Its protein is CASSYPGTGEAFF.

The rearrangement links TRBV5-4 to TRBJ1-2; a weak D match, TRBD1 (5 bases). Trimming shortened V by 2 bases and J by 5 bases, and 16 bases separated the two germline ends. The CDR3 is 15 residues long. The germline V gene has CDR1 SGHNT and CDR2 YYREEE (reference sequence). The CDR3 DNA is TGTGCCAGCAGCTTTAATTACGGGGGGGGATATGGCTACACCTTC. It yields the protein CASSFNYGGGYGYTF.

V and J are TRBV6-1 and TRBJ1-5; 7 positions match TRBD1. J gave up 0 bases and V 3 bases, and 2 bases lay outside the gene matches. Germline CDR1 MNHNS, CDR2 SASEGT. The CDR3 covers 15 residues. The CDR3 is CASSDRGDSNQPQHF. The CDR3 DNA is TGTGCCAGCAGTGACAGGGGGGATAGCAATCAGCCCCAGCATTTT.

Only one count was recorded for this clone. The chain is built from TRBV19 and TRBJ1-5; D unresolved. Between the trimmed V and J ends, which lost 7 bases and 6 bases, there was a span of 10 bases. Germline CDR1 is LNHDA and CDR2 is SQIVND (reference sequence). The CDR3 loop spans 12 amino acids. DNA for the CDR3: TGTGCCAGTACCCAAATTCCTCAGCCCCAGCATTTT. As protein: CASTQIPQPQHF.

This rearrangement joins TRBV21-1 to TRBJ2-3; the listed D gene, TRBD1, was not tested against the DNA. TRBV21-1 is a known pseudogene. The CDR3 covers 16 residues. In nucleotides, the CDR3 is TGTGCCAGCATCCCGAGGACCCAGGGGGCCCCAGATACGCAGTATTTT. Its translation is CASIPRTQGAPDTQYF.

The gene calls are TRBV28 and TRBJ1-5; maybe TRBD1 (6 bases). The CDR3 runs to 15 residues. Trimming pared 7 bases from V and 4 bases from J, leaving 17 bases between. CDR1 is MDHEN and CDR2 is SYDVKM in the germline V gene. The CDR3 DNA reads TGTGCCAGCAAATTCGGGACAACCCTTAATCAGCCCCAGCATTTT. Residues: CASKFGTTLNQPQHF. The variable domain in full, with the rest retrieved from reference TRBV28 and TRBJ1-5, is DVKVTQSSRYLVKRTGEKVFLECVQDMDHENMFWYRQDPGLGLRLIYFSYDVKMKEKGDIPEGYSVSREKKERFSLILESASTNQTSMYLCASKFGTTLNQPQHFGDGTRLSIL.

The V call is TRBV3-1 (or the pseudogene TRBV3-2), the J call TRBJ2-5; 7 bases align to TRBD2. The ends lost 9 bases at V and 4 bases at J; junction bases unmatched: 11. The CDR3 covers 14 residues. Germline assignment: CDR1 LGHDT and CDR2 YNNKEL (reference sequence). This chain's CDR3 is CARSREGRGETQYF. In DNA, the CDR3 is TGTGCCAGATCCAGGGAGGGACGAGGAGAGACCCAGTACTTC.

Only a few counts were recorded for this clone. The chain recombines TRBV2 with TRBJ2-1; 7 bases agree with TRBD1. CDR1 and CDR2 from the germline V gene are SNHLY and FYNNEI. The CDR3 length is 12 residues. V was clipped by 1 base and J by 14 bases; unmatched bases: 5. The CDR3 sequence is CASSEVAGGKFF. The DNA of the CDR3 is TGTGCCAGCAGTGAAGTCGCAGGGGGAAAGTTCTTC.

The V and J genes are TRBV7-2 and TRBJ2-1; unclear D gene. CDR3 size: 14 residues. Germline CDR1 is SGHTA and CDR2 is FQGNSA. The V and J ends lost 2 bases and 6 bases respectively, with 11 bases between them. As DNA, the CDR3 is TGTGCCAGCAGCTTACCCGCGCGGCCCAATGAGCAGTTCTTC. Translation: CASSLPARPNEQFF.

The chain couples TRBV12-5 to TRBJ2-3, with a possible D match to TRBD2 (6 bases). The germline V gene has CDR1 LGHNT and CDR2 FRNRAP. This CDR3 has 19 amino acids. The V end lost 2 bases, the J end lost 6 bases, and 27 bases lay between the germline ends. The CDR3 nucleotides read TGTGCTAGTGGTTTGACGCCTTCCGGGACTCACTCAGTTGAGGATACGCAGTATTTT. Amino acid sequence: CASGLTPSGTHSVEDTQYF.